This entry lists 16 T cell receptor beta chains sequenced from one sample in a study of blood T cells in healthy people across ages. A sample-barcoded 5' primer and a J-beta primer mix were used in a second PCR of roughly 6 to 12 cycles. TCRdb redid the calling of the 5' RACE reads with MiXCR, one entry per CDR3 protein. The table lists 800,000 to 950,000 distinct CDR3 sequences, 25% to 30% of them singletons, with about a tenth in the top ten. In addition, the sample was reused for a study of T cells of mothers and their children.

Sequencing used blood. These receptors were taken from a woman between 35 and 50 years old in good health.

The V call is TRBV6-1, the J call TRBJ1-2; 7 bases are a match to TRBD1. Trimming removed 6 bases from V and 4 bases from J; junction bases left unmatched: 11. The CDR3 spans 15 residues. Germline CDR1 MNHNS, CDR2 SASEGT. CDR3 nucleotides: TGTGCCAGCAGGGATTCCACCCGACAGGGCTATGGCTACACCTTC. Protein product: CASRDSTRQGYGYTF.

Concerning this clonotype: Relative to the germline gene, one junction end is altered; a read error may explain this. The rearrangement links TRBV27 to TRBJ2-2, with unresolved D. Germline CDR1 and CDR2: MNHEY and SMNVEV (reference sequence). The CDR3 extends over 14 amino acids. The CDR3 spells CAGSQALGYGELFF. CDR3 sequence (DNA): TGTGCCGGCAGTCAAGCTCTAGGGTACGGGGAGCTGTTTTTT.

The chain has TRBV29-1 and TRBJ2-3; D is unclear. CDR1 is SQVTM and CDR2 is ANQGSEA in the germline V gene. Trimming removed 3 bases from V and 3 bases from J, with 10 bases in between. The CDR3 sequence is 13 residues long. The CDR3 loop is CSVDRRTTDTQYF. CDR3 coding DNA: TGCAGCGTTGATCGACGGACGACAGATACGCAGTATTTT.

As regards this clonotype: A much larger clone differs by one base, so this may be a read error. Here the CDR3 DNA reads TGCGCCAGCAGCTCGGGACTCCCTCCGGAAAATAAGCAGTTCTTC. Translating gives CASSSGLPPENKQFF. This chain joins TRBV5-1 and TRBJ2-1, with D possibly matching TRBD2 (6 bases). V lost 3 bases, J lost 11 bases, and 21 bases lay in between. Germline CDR1 reads SGHRS; CDR2 reads YFSETQ. The CDR3 has 15 amino acids.

The chain has TRBV12-3 or TRBV12-4 and TRBJ1-2, with TRBD1 matching over 7 bases. J gave up 2 bases and V 6 bases, and 6 bases lay outside the gene matches. The CDR3 length is 14 residues. CDR3 residues: CASRPPQGNYGYTF. For the CDR3, the DNA is TGTGCCAGCAGACCCCCACAGGGGAACTATGGCTACACCTTC.

This clonotype has just one count. The J gene is TRBJ1-1, the V gene TRBV29-1; D not certain. Germline CDR1 is SQVTM and CDR2 is ANQGSEA. CDR3 length: 11 amino acids. With 4 bases removed from V and 8 bases from J, the gap between germline ends came to 11 bases. Here the CDR3 DNA reads TGCAGCGTTGTATGGCTTTCGGAAGCTTTCTTT. This codes for CSVVWLSEAFF.

The CDR3 loop reads CSASWLHLNTEAFF. Written as DNA, the CDR3 is TGCAGCGCCAGTTGGCTGCACCTGAACACTGAAGCTTTCTTT. This sequence joins TRBV29-1 and TRBJ1-1; no clear D. From germline, CDR1 is SQVTM and CDR2 ANQGSEA. Trimming shortened V by 7 bases and J by 0 bases, and 15 bases separated the two germline ends. There are 14 residues in the CDR3.

This clonotype was counted ten times or more. V usage is TRBV5-1 and J usage is TRBJ2-1; 13 nucleotides match TRBD2. The CDR3 runs 17 residues. From germline, CDR1 is SGHRS and CDR2 YFSETQ. Trimming at V came to 2 bases and at J to 3 bases, leaving 5 bases not matched to a gene. DNA of the CDR3: TGCGCCAGCAGCTTAACCACTAGCGGGGGGGTCTACAATGAGCAGTTCTTC. This codes for CASSLTTSGGVYNEQFF.

The chain couples TRBV30 to TRBJ2-5; the D is unclear. Trimming cost V 2 bases and J 11 bases, with 18 bases left between them. The CDR3 loop spans 13 amino acids. Per the germline V gene, CDR1 is GTSNPN and CDR2 is SVGIG (reference sequence). The CDR3 region is CAWSSSVGYGQYF. As DNA, the CDR3 is TGTGCCTGGAGTTCATCCGTGGGCTACGGGCAGTACTTC.

The rearrangement links TRBV25-1 to TRBJ2-2; D call uncertain. V dropped 2 bases and J dropped 3 bases, with 10 bases sitting between them. The CDR3 consists of 15 residues. Germline V CDR1 and CDR2: MGHDK, SYGVNS. DNA of the CDR3: TGTGCCAGCAGTGAAAGAACGGTCTACACCGGGGAGCTGTTTTTT. Its translation: CASSERTVYTGELFF.

In its sample, this clonotype was seen many times. Compared with germline, one end of the junction differs, possibly owing to a read error. The chain uses TRBV7-2 and TRBJ2-1; 12 bases agree with TRBD2. Germline V gene lookup returns CDR1 SGHTA and CDR2 FQGNSA. This CDR3 has 15 amino acids. DNA of the CDR3: TGTGCCAGCAGCCTAGCGGGGGGGATCTACAATGAGCAGTTCTTC. This encodes CASSLAGGIYNEQFF.

Ten or more counts support this clonotype. The J gene is TRBJ2-1, the V gene TRBV27, with 8 nucleotides matching TRBD1. Trimming cost V 7 bases and J 2 bases; bases outside gene matches: 7. The CDR3 covers 15 residues. CDR1 MNHEY and CDR2 SMNVEV come from the germline V gene (reference sequence). The CDR3 nucleotides read TGTGCCAGCACCCTCGGACAGGGTACCTACAATGAGCAGTTCTTC. Translation gives CASTLGQGTYNEQFF.

Many counts were recorded for this clonotype. The chain uses TRBV2 and TRBJ1-6, with D possibly being TRBD1 (5 bases). Trimming took off 7 bases at V and 7 bases at J, with 17 bases between the two ends. The CDR3 runs to 15 residues. Germline CDR1 reads SNHLY; CDR2 reads FYNNEI. CDR3 in amino acids: CASTLRTGGNSPLHF. The CDR3 bases are TGTGCCAGCACTCTCCGGACGGGGGGGAATTCACCCCTCCACTTT.

This clonotype was seen a few times. The chain carries TRBV20-1 and TRBJ2-7; the D is unclear. With 6 bases removed from V and 7 bases from J, the gap between germline ends came to 13 bases. The germline CDR1 and CDR2 sequences are DFQATT and SNEGSKA (reference sequence). The CDR3 spans 11 residues. CDR3 sequence: CSAFSSLEQYF. CDR3 sequence (DNA): TGCAGTGCATTTTCGTCCTTGGAGCAGTACTTC.

This clonotype was found many times. The chain uses TRBV28 and TRBJ1-1; 8 bases line up with TRBD1. With V trimmed by 5 bases and J by 4 bases, 6 bases remained unmatched. Germline CDR1 MDHEN, CDR2 SYDVKM. The CDR3 extends over 14 amino acids. CDR3 in amino acids: CASSPGQEFTEAFF. The CDR3 bases are TGTGCCAGCAGTCCGGGACAGGAATTCACTGAAGCTTTCTTT.

This clonotype came up a few times. The rearrangement links TRBV12-3 or TRBV12-4 to TRBJ2-1; D gene ambiguous. This CDR3 has 17 residues. The V end lost 4 bases, the J end lost 6 bases, and 22 bases lay between the germline ends. The DNA of the CDR3 is TGTGCCAGCAGTTCCCCGGTGTCCGTTTTGGGGATCAATGAGCAGTTCTTC. Translated: CASSSPVSVLGINEQFF.